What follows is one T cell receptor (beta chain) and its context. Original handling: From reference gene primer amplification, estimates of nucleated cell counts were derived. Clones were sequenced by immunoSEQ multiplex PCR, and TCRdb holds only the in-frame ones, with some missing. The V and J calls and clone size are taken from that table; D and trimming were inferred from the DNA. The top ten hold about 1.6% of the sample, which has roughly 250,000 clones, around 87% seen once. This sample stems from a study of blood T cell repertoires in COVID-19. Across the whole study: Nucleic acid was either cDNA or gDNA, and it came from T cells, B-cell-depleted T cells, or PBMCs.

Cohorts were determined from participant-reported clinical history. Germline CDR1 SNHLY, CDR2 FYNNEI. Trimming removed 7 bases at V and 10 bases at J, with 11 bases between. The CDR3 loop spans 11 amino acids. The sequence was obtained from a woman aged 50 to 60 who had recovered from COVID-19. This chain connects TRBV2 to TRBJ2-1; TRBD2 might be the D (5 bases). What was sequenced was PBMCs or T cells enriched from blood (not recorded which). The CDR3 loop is CASMMWEEQFF. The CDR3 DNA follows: TGTGCCAGCATGATGTGGGAGGAGCAGTTCTTC.